This TCR beta chain appears in the sequencing data of a study of long-term antiretroviral therapy in people with HIV. With survey level as its setting, the immunoSEQ assay was v3.0. Sequencing had a target that covered roughly 35,000-55,000 T-cell genomes per sample. The table came from immunoSEQ multiplex PCR; TCRdb's copy has only in-frame clones and leaves some out. The sample holds about 20,000 clones, 60% to 85% seen once. About this clone: Its specificity is unknown.

Study-level points and caveats: Gathering of blood took place between about 2003 and 2017, possibly under older ART regimens.

CDR3 size: 15 residues. V lost 3 bases and J 1 base, leaving 12 bases between the germline ends. Germline values: CDR1 LNHDA, CDR2 SQIVND (reference sequence). Samples held about 0.95-10 million cryopreserved PBMC, and DNA extraction followed. The origin of this receptor is a woman aged 30 to 39 with HIV. Specimen: unsorted PBMCs, collected 2.9 years after starting antiretroviral therapy. This chain connects TRBV19 to TRBJ1-1; D is ambiguous. CDR3 protein: CASSIYLRRNTEAFF. DNA for the CDR3: TGTGCCAGTAGTATTTATCTCCGAAGGAACACTGAAGCTTTCTTT.